The 2 T cell receptor beta chains given below trace back to one sample, sequenced in a study of blood T cells in healthy people across ages. For the second PCR, which ran for about 6 to 11 cycles, a sample-barcoded 5' primer and a J-beta primer mix were used. TCRdb used MiXCR to reprocess the 5' RACE reads, holding one entry per CDR3 protein. Counted here are over a million distinct CDR3 sequences, about 42% occurring once; the ten biggest clones make up about 4%. The sample comprised blood. These TCRs come from a woman under 30 in good health.

The table lists this clonotype with a few counts. This chain joins TRBV5-1 and TRBJ2-5, with D possibly being TRBD1 or TRBD2 (5 bases each). The ends were cut back, 2 bases at V and 1 base at J, with 9 bases in the middle. The germline V gene has CDR1 SGHRS and CDR2 YFSETQ. CDR3 size: 14 residues. The DNA of the CDR3 is TGCGCCAGCAGCTTAGAGGGACCCCAAGAGACCCAGTACTTC. It translates to CASSLEGPQETQYF.

The V and J genes are TRBV20-1 and TRBJ2-1; 10 bases match TRBD2. This CDR3 spans 16 amino acids. V was clipped by 2 bases and J by 2 bases; unmatched bases: 6. CDR1 is DFQATT and CDR2 is SNEGSKA in the germline V gene (reference sequence). As DNA, the CDR3 is TGCAGTGCTAGAAGCCCGAGCGGGGGGGCCTACAATGAGCAGTTCTTC. Translated: CSARSPSGGAYNEQFF.